These T cell receptor beta chains were read from a single sample in a study of blood T cell repertoires in COVID-19. The table came from immunoSEQ multiplex PCR; TCRdb's copy has only in-frame clones and leaves some out. The sample includes some 230,000 clones, approximately 81% of them seen just once. Sequences were obtained from peripheral blood. The receptors originated from a man between 50 and 59 years old who had recovered from COVID-19. Both conserved end residues are part of each CDR3. Fields, in order: CDR3 protein, CDR3 DNA, J gene, D gene, V gene, clone size. The D gene is left open where the match is weak. Not all rows give a size; the values are once, few, many and, for expanded clones, a class.

CDR3aa: CASSLEQIVTGELFF
CDR3nt: TGCGCCAGCAGCTTGGAACAGATAGTCACCGGGGAGCTGTTTTTT
j_gene: TRBJ2-2
d_gene: -
v_gene: TRBV5-1
abundance: -

CDR3aa: CASSLSAGGGVAYEQYF
CDR3nt: TGTGCCAGCAGTTTATCGGCAGGGGGCGGAGTGGCCTACGAGCAGTACTTC
j_gene: TRBJ2-7
d_gene: TRBD1
v_gene: TRBV27
abundance: -

CDR3aa: CASSIRTRGNNEQFF
CDR3nt: TGTGCCAGTAGTATTCGGACTAGAGGAAACAATGAGCAGTTCTTC
j_gene: TRBJ2-1
d_gene: TRBD2
v_gene: TRBV19
abundance: -

CDR3aa: CASSWSGPQPQHF
CDR3nt: TGCGCCAGCAGCTGGTCAGGGCCTCAGCCCCAGCATTTT
j_gene: TRBJ1-5
d_gene: -
v_gene: TRBV5-1
abundance: -

CDR3aa: CSVHRRGPMNTEAFF
CDR3nt: TGCAGCGTTCACCGAAGGGGCCCCATGAACACTGAAGCTTTCTTT
j_gene: TRBJ1-1
d_gene: -
v_gene: TRBV29-1
abundance: -

CDR3aa: CASSLWAGPTYEQYF
CDR3nt: TGTGCCAGCAGCTTATGGGCGGGGCCCACCTACGAGCAGTACTTC
j_gene: TRBJ2-7
d_gene: -
v_gene: TRBV7-7
abundance: -

CDR3aa: CASTRSGRNTEAFF
CDR3nt: TGTGCCAGCACCCGAAGCGGGAGGAACACTGAAGCTTTCTTT
j_gene: TRBJ1-1
d_gene: -
v_gene: TRBV6-5
abundance: few

CDR3aa: CASGFDTGQGSSYNEQFF
CDR3nt: TGTGCTAGTGGTTTCGATACGGGACAGGGAAGCTCCTACAATGAGCAGTTCTTC
j_gene: TRBJ2-1
d_gene: TRBD1
v_gene: TRBV12-5
abundance: -

CDR3aa: CALKGGKTNTGELFF
CDR3nt: TGTGCCTTAAAAGGGGGAAAGACGAACACCGGGGAGCTGTTTTTT
j_gene: TRBJ2-2
d_gene: -
v_gene: TRBV30
abundance: -

CDR3aa: CASSGDRVAFF
CDR3nt: TGTGCCAGCAGCGGGGACAGGGTGGCTTTCTTT
j_gene: TRBJ1-1
d_gene: TRBD1
v_gene: TRBV2
abundance: -

CDR3aa: CASSLGGLGGTEAFF
CDR3nt: TGTGCCAGCAGCTTGGGGGGCCTTGGTGGCACTGAAGCTTTCTTT
j_gene: TRBJ1-1
d_gene: -
v_gene: TRBV5-6
abundance: -

CDR3aa: CASRRQGSGNTIYF
CDR3nt: TGTGCCAGCAGGCGACAGGGCTCTGGAAACACCATATATTTT
j_gene: TRBJ1-3
d_gene: TRBD1
v_gene: TRBV6-6
abundance: few

CDR3aa: CASRQGNQETQYF
CDR3nt: TGTGCCAGCAGACAGGGGAACCAAGAGACCCAGTACTTC
j_gene: TRBJ2-5
d_gene: TRBD1
v_gene: TRBV27
abundance: -

CDR3aa: CAWSGGRTSGTADTQYF
CDR3nt: TGTGCCTGGAGCGGAGGGCGGACTAGCGGGACTGCGGATACGCAGTATTTT
j_gene: TRBJ2-3
d_gene: TRBD2
v_gene: TRBV30
abundance: -

CDR3aa: CASRSGTGNSPLHF
CDR3nt: TGTGCCAGCAGGTCCGGGACAGGCAATTCACCCCTCCACTTT
j_gene: TRBJ1-6
d_gene: TRBD1
v_gene: TRBV6-5
abundance: -

CDR3aa: CASSSTGRSVEQYF
CDR3nt: TGTGCCAGCTCTTCAACAGGGAGATCTGTCGAGCAGTACTTC
j_gene: TRBJ2-7
d_gene: -
v_gene: TRBV18
abundance: few

CDR3aa: CASNPGQTYHYEQYF
CDR3nt: TGTGCCAGCAACCCCGGACAGACCTACCACTACGAGCAGTACTTC
j_gene: TRBJ2-7
d_gene: -
v_gene: TRBV28
abundance: -

CDR3aa: CASSPSQETQYF
CDR3nt: TGCGCCAGCAGCCCGTCCCAAGAGACCCAGTACTTC
j_gene: TRBJ2-5
d_gene: -
v_gene: TRBV5-1
abundance: -

CDR3aa: CATSDPRDRSYEQYF
CDR3nt: TGTGCCACCAGTGACCCCCGGGACAGGAGCTACGAGCAGTACTTC
j_gene: TRBJ2-7
d_gene: TRBD1
v_gene: TRBV24-1
abundance: -

CDR3aa: CASSQARTAPGYTF
CDR3nt: TGTGCCAGCAGCCAAGCTAGGACAGCTCCCGGCTACACCTTC
j_gene: TRBJ1-2
d_gene: -
v_gene: TRBV3-1/TRBV3-2
abundance: -

CDR3aa: CASRRADTGELFF
CDR3nt: TGCGCCAGCAGGCGGGCAGACACCGGGGAGCTGTTTTTT
j_gene: TRBJ2-2
d_gene: -
v_gene: TRBV10-1
abundance: -

CDR3aa: CAWSGTGGSYEQYF
CDR3nt: TGTGCCTGGAGTGGGACAGGGGGTTCCTACGAGCAGTACTTC
j_gene: TRBJ2-7
d_gene: TRBD1
v_gene: TRBV30
abundance: -

CDR3aa: CASSVLNEQFF
CDR3nt: TGTGCCAGCAGTGTACTAAATGAGCAGTTCTTC
j_gene: TRBJ2-1
d_gene: -
v_gene: TRBV2
abundance: -

CDR3aa: CASSQGRGSFYEQYF
CDR3nt: TGTGCCAGCAGCCAAGGGAGGGGCAGTTTCTACGAGCAGTACTTC
j_gene: TRBJ2-7
d_gene: -
v_gene: TRBV3-1/TRBV3-2
abundance: -

CDR3aa: CASSGRGLATVTYEQYF
CDR3nt: TGTGCCAGCAGTGGGAGAGGGCTAGCGACCGTCACCTACGAGCAGTACTTC
j_gene: TRBJ2-7
d_gene: -
v_gene: TRBV28
abundance: -

CDR3aa: CAISESAAAGTEAFF
CDR3nt: TGTGCCATCAGTGAGTCCGCGGCAGCGGGAACTGAAGCTTTCTTT
j_gene: TRBJ1-1
d_gene: -
v_gene: TRBV10-3
abundance: once

CDR3aa: CASSPGQSGYGYTF
CDR3nt: TGTGCCAGCAGTCCCGGACAGTCCGGATATGGCTACACCTTC
j_gene: TRBJ1-2
d_gene: -
v_gene: TRBV28
abundance: -

CDR3aa: CSTTGQLSTDTQYF
CDR3nt: TGCAGCACCACGGGACAGCTATCTACAGATACGCAGTATTTT
j_gene: TRBJ2-3
d_gene: TRBD1
v_gene: TRBV29-1
abundance: once

CDR3aa: CASSQVWTSNPGDTQYF
CDR3nt: TGTGCCAGCAGCCAAGTCTGGACTAGCAATCCTGGGGATACGCAGTATTTT
j_gene: TRBJ2-3
d_gene: TRBD2
v_gene: TRBV3-1/TRBV3-2
abundance: -

CDR3aa: CASSPGLALGETQYF
CDR3nt: TGTGCCAGCAGCCCCGGACTAGCGCTCGGGGAGACCCAGTACTTC
j_gene: TRBJ2-5
d_gene: TRBD2
v_gene: TRBV2
abundance: -

CDR3aa: CASSHGVNSPLHF
CDR3nt: TGTGCCAGCAGCCACGGGGTTAATTCACCCCTCCACTTT
j_gene: TRBJ1-6
d_gene: -
v_gene: TRBV3-1/TRBV3-2
abundance: -

CDR3aa: CASSPPSGRTDTQYF
CDR3nt: TGTGCCAGCAGCCCGCCTAGCGGACGCACAGATACGCAGTATTTT
j_gene: TRBJ2-3
d_gene: TRBD2
v_gene: TRBV25-1
abundance: -

CDR3aa: CASSPRTGNSYEQYF
CDR3nt: TGTGCCAGCAGCCCCCGGACAGGGAACTCCTACGAGCAGTACTTC
j_gene: TRBJ2-7
d_gene: TRBD1
v_gene: TRBV7-9
abundance: -

CDR3aa: CASSDGQGALGYTF
CDR3nt: TGTGCCAGCTCGGACGGACAGGGGGCGCTCGGCTACACCTTC
j_gene: TRBJ1-2
d_gene: TRBD1
v_gene: TRBV18
abundance: -

CDR3aa: CASTSAGGPRNEQFF
CDR3nt: TGTGCCAGCACCTCAGCGGGAGGGCCGAGAAATGAGCAGTTCTTC
j_gene: TRBJ2-1
d_gene: TRBD2
v_gene: TRBV27
abundance: -